This T cell receptor beta chain was recovered during a study of brain T cells in children with intractable seizures. Germline V lookup: CDR1 MNHEY, CDR2 SVGAGI. Trimming at V came to 3 bases and at J to 1 base, leaving 4 bases not matched to a gene. The CDR3 loop spans 15 amino acids. Data came from immunoSEQ multiplex PCR; TCRdb stores just in-frame clones and leaves some out. The sample contains 70,000 to 85,000 clones, about 90% of which appear only once. The TCR was taken from a girl aged 2-10 years with Rasmussen encephalitis and intractable seizures. The chain uses TRBV6-5 and TRBJ2-3; 7 bases are shared with TRBD1. This material consisted of peripheral blood, taken at surgery. CDR3 sequence reads: CASSYFQGGTDTQYF. In DNA form, the CDR3 reads TGTGCCAGCAGTTATTTCCAGGGGGGCACAGATACGCAGTATTTT.